In this sample, the clone carrying this TCR beta chain turned up many times. Its antigen is still unknown. The CDR3 is 15 residues long. Trimming shortened V by 1 base and J by 0 bases, and 7 bases separated the two germline ends. MiXCR, applied by TCRdb to the reads, yields one record per CDR3 protein. The table has 15,000 to 20,000 distinct CDR3 sequences, about 20% seen once. The data were taken from a study of lung T cells in sarcoidosis with Löfgren's syndrome. Study summary: Löfgren's syndrome patients were the main repertoire analysis focus.

Whole-study findings and limits: TRAV12-1 and TRBV2 were reportedly most expanded in Löfgren's patients.

The material sequenced was CD4+ T cells from PBMCs. The receptor was derived from a human donor with sarcoidosis (Löfgren's syndrome or another form), or a control subject (not recorded which). The gene calls are TRBV12-3 or TRBV12-4 and TRBJ2-1; no clear D gene. The CDR3 is CASSLDPGSYNEQFF. DNA for the CDR3: TGTGCCAGCAGTTTAGATCCTGGCTCCTACAATGAGCAGTTCTTC.